The T cell receptor beta chain under discussion was sequenced for a study of T cell repertoires in cytomegalovirus infection. For the study at large: Both CMV infection and a matching HLA type were indicated by public TCR beta signatures.

TCRdb reanalysed the reads using MiXCR and keeps one entry per CDR3 protein. The sample gives some 400,000 distinct CDR3 sequences, around 32% of which show up once; roughly 15% is in the top ten. Germline V gene sequence: CDR1 SEHNR, CDR2 FQNEAQ (reference sequence). CDR3 size: 13 residues. V lost 2 bases and J lost 10, with 12 bases in between. In the case of this clonotype: Its antigen is still unknown.

Study-level points and caveats: The ex vivo response was dominated by HLA-C-restricted CMV-specific TCR beta clonotypes. Adding up the frequency of public TCR beta families identified people who carried CMV plus the relevant HLA.

This TCR derives from a human donor in good health (CMV status not recorded). Some clones in this sample may be carry-over from other donors' samples. The V call is TRBV7-9, the J call TRBJ2-1; D is undetermined. The sequenced sample consisted of PBMCs. Written as DNA, the CDR3 is TGTGCCAGCAGCTTAAGCCACCGCCGGGAGCAGTTCTTC. It specifies CASSLSHRREQFF. The full variable domain, in which reference TRBV7-9 and TRBJ2-1 provide the parts outside the CDR3, is DTGVSQNPRHKITKRGQNVTFRCDPISEHNRLYWYRQTLGQGPEFLTYFQNEAQLEKSRLLSDRFSAERPKGSFSTLEIQRTEQGDSAMYLCASSLSHRREQFFGPGTRLTVL.